Below, 23 T cell receptor beta chains from the same sample are listed, as sequenced in a study of PD-L1 blockade in urothelial cancer. This table comes from immunoSEQ multiplex PCR, and its TCRdb copy is limited to in-frame clones, with some not included. The sample records approximately 52,000 clones, about 85% being singletons. Time point given: pretreatment peripheral blood. The specimen comprised PBMCs, sampled around atezolizumab (anti-PD-L1) treatment. The receptors derive from a man in his 70s with urothelial cancer.

The genes are TRBV9 and TRBJ2-2, with D possibly matching TRBD1 (6 bases). Per germline, CDR1 SGDLS and CDR2 YYNGEE. Between the trimmed V and J ends, which lost 5 bases and 2 bases, there was a span of 19 bases. The CDR3 covers 17 residues. In nucleotides, the CDR3 is TGTGCCAGCAGTGCCTTCCCCGGGACACCTAACACCGGGGAGCTGTTTTTT. Protein: CASSAFPGTPNTGELFF.

The gene calls are TRBV11-3 and TRBJ2-1; the D gene is possibly TRBD2 (6 bases). CDR3 length equals 15 residues. Between the trimmed V and J ends, which lost 3 bases and 2 bases, there was a span of 11 bases. CDR1 is SGHNT and CDR2 is YENEEA in the germline V gene. CDR3 in amino acids: CASSLRGGTYNEQFF. Written as DNA, the CDR3 is TGTGCCAGCAGCTTGAGGGGAGGCACCTACAATGAGCAGTTCTTC.

This rearrangement joins TRBV28 to TRBJ1-1, with D unresolved. The CDR3 has 14 residues. The ends were cut back, 5 bases at V and 4 bases at J, with 14 bases in the middle. CDR1 is MDHEN and CDR2 is SYDVKM in the germline V gene. The CDR3 sequence is CASSVSGVGTEAFF. The DNA of the CDR3 is TGTGCCAGCAGTGTTTCGGGAGTCGGCACTGAAGCTTTCTTT.

The chain combines TRBV10-2 with TRBJ2-5, with D possibly matching TRBD2 (6 bases). The CDR3 contains 12 residues. Germline-derived CDR1 and CDR2 are WSHSY and SAAADI. Trimming pared 7 bases from V and 3 bases from J, leaving 9 bases between. As DNA, the CDR3 is TGCGCCAGCAAGGGCGGGGAAGAGACCCAGTACTTC. Protein: CASKGGEETQYF.

This chain links TRBV30 with TRBJ1-5, with 7 bases fitting TRBD1. The germline CDR1 and CDR2 sequences are GTSNPN and SVGIG (reference sequence). Losses at the gene ends were 0 bases for V and 7 bases for J; bases not matched to a gene: 3. The CDR3 runs 13 residues. The CDR3 reads CAWSVQGHQPQHF. DNA for the CDR3: TGTGCCTGGAGTGTACAGGGGCACCAGCCCCAGCATTTT.

The chain combines TRBV5-1 with TRBJ2-1, with D possibly TRBD2 on 5 matching bases. The CDR3 is 14 amino acids. The germline gives CDR1 SGHRS, CDR2 YFSETQ. The V and J ends lost 3 bases and 8 bases respectively, with 15 bases between them. CDR3 bases: TGCGCCAGCAGCTCCTATACTAGGATCCATGAGCAGTTCTTC. Residues: CASSSYTRIHEQFF.

The chain recombines TRBV7-3 with TRBJ2-1; 7 bases map to TRBD1. The CDR3 sequence is 16 residues long. The J segment lost 0 bases and the V segment lost 1 base, leaving 3 bases of the junction unmatched. Germline loops: CDR1 SGHTA, CDR2 FQGTGA. Here the CDR3 reads CASSLMGDSSYNEQFF. CDR3 DNA sequence: TGTGCCAGCAGCTTAATGGGGGACAGCTCCTACAATGAGCAGTTCTTC. The full variable domain, with the rest looked up from reference TRBV7-3 and TRBJ2-1, is GAGVSQTPSNKVTEKGKYVELRCDPISGHTALYWYRQSLGQGPEFLIYFQGTGAADDSGLPNDRFFAVRPEGSVSTLKIQRTERGDSAVYLCASSLMGDSSYNEQFFGPGTRLTVL.

V gene TRBV7-9 combines with J gene TRBJ2-7, with D perhaps matching TRBD1 (6 bases). Trimming shortened V by 4 bases and J by 1 base, and 11 bases separated the two germline ends. This CDR3 is 14 amino acids long. Germline V lookup: CDR1 SEHNR, CDR2 FQNEAQ (reference sequence). Here the CDR3 DNA reads TGTGCCAGCAGCTCACAGGGTGCTTCCTACGAGCAGTACTTC. It specifies CASSSQGASYEQYF.

The genes are TRBV20-1 and TRBJ2-7; the match to TRBD2 covers 7 bases. The germline gives CDR1 DFQATT, CDR2 SNEGSKA (reference sequence). V was clipped by 6 bases and J by 9 bases; unmatched bases: 5. This CDR3 has 10 residues. Here the CDR3 DNA reads TGCAGTGCCAAGCGGGAATTGCAGTACTTC. Amino acids: CSAKRELQYF.

This sequence joins TRBV14 and TRBJ2-7, with 13 bases fitting TRBD2. V lost 4 bases to trimming and J lost 6 bases; unmatched junction nucleotides: 6. The CDR3 contains 15 residues. Germline-derived CDR1 and CDR2 are SGHDN and FVKESK. Here the CDR3 DNA reads TGTGCCAGCAGCCTTCGGACTAGCGGGAGCGGCGAGCAGTACTTC. Its protein product is CASSLRTSGSGEQYF.

The chain employs TRBV5-4 and TRBJ2-1, with TRBD2 matching 7 bases. The CDR3 consists of 12 residues. V shed 2 bases, J shed 8 bases, and the junction held 1 base outside the gene matches. CDR1 is SGHNT and CDR2 is YYREEE in the germline V gene (reference sequence). As DNA, the CDR3 is TGTGCCAGCAGCTTCGGACTAGATGAGCAGTTCTTC. This codes for CASSFGLDEQFF.

V is TRBV21-1 and J is TRBJ2-4; the D call TRBD2 from the table was never checked on the DNA. TRBV21-1 is annotated as a pseudogene. CDR3 size: 22 residues. Here the CDR3 DNA reads TGTGCCAGCGGATGGCAACGGAGGACTTTCTACAAGATGACCCCAGCCAAAAACATTCAGTACTTC. Protein product: CASGWQRRTFYKMTPAKNIQYF.

As regards this clone: At one boundary the junction diverges from the germline segment, which might be a read error. The chain employs TRBV2 and TRBJ2-1; D is unclear. The CDR3 is made up of 10 amino acids. Looked up from germline, CDR1 is SNHLY and CDR2 is FYNNEI. Here the CDR3 DNA reads TGTGCCAGCAGTGAGGGCAGAACGATCTTC. Translated, it gives CASSEGRTIF.

V is TRBV5-1 and J is TRBJ2-1, with 8 bases identical to TRBD2. V gave up 3 bases and J gave up 0 bases; unmatched junction bases: 11. From germline, CDR1 is SGHRS and CDR2 YFSETQ. The CDR3 runs 18 residues. CDR3 nucleotide sequence: TGCGCCAGCAGCTCCCCAGAGAGTAGCGGGAACTCCTACAATGAGCAGTTCTTC. It codes for CASSSPESSGNSYNEQFF.

J is TRBJ1-1 and V is TRBV21-1; the D call TRBD1 from the table was never checked on the DNA. TRBV21-1 is given as a pseudogene. The CDR3 runs 17 residues. This CDR3 reads CASSTLLPQGANTEAFF. DNA for the CDR3: TGTGCCAGCAGCACCTTACTACCACAGGGGGCGAACACTGAAGCTTTCTTT.

V and J are TRBV4-1 and TRBJ1-2; 9 positions match TRBD1. CDR1 and CDR2 from the germline V gene are MGHRA and YSYEKL. The CDR3 contains 16 residues. The V segment lost 0 bases and the J segment 1 base; nucleotides outside the gene matches: 3. The CDR3 sequence is CASSQDRTGVNYGYTF. The CDR3 nucleotides are TGCGCCAGCAGCCAAGATAGGACAGGGGTTAACTATGGCTACACCTTC.

The chain joins TRBV6-4 to TRBJ1-5; D unresolved. The germline V and J ends were trimmed by 0 bases and 6 bases, with 3 bases remaining between them. Germline V gene sequence: CDR1 MRHNA, CDR2 SNTAGT. The CDR3 loop spans 12 amino acids. CDR3 sequence (DNA): TGTGCCAGCAGTGACTCCCGTCAGCCCCAGCATTTT. It translates to CASSDSRQPQHF.

The CDR3 nucleotides are TGTGCCAGCAGCTTGGGGGGTACGGACTCCGGGGAGCTGTTTTTT. Amino acid sequence: CASSLGGTDSGELFF. The V and J genes are TRBV7-2 and TRBJ2-2; the D gene is possibly TRBD2 (6 bases). The CDR3 spans 15 residues. Germline assignment: CDR1 SGHTA and CDR2 FQGNSA. V was clipped by 3 bases and J by 6 bases, with 14 bases between them.

The gene calls are TRBV6-1 and TRBJ2-5; possibly TRBD2 for D (7 bases). CDR3 size: 15 residues. Germline CDR1 reads MNHNS; CDR2 reads SASEGT. V lost 7 bases and J 1 base, leaving 16 bases between the germline ends. CDR3 bases: TGTGCCAGCATGGGGGGCGGGAGTCTCCAAGAGACCCAGTACTTC. Translation: CASMGGGSLQETQYF.

This chain links TRBV19 with TRBJ2-5; tentatively, D is TRBD1 (5 bases). The CDR3 is 15 amino acids. Germline values: CDR1 LNHDA, CDR2 SQIVND (reference sequence). V was shortened by 3 bases and J by 4 bases, with 15 bases between the two germline ends. Here the CDR3 reads CASSIEGRAVETQYF. The CDR3 nucleotides read TGTGCCAGTAGTATTGAAGGCAGGGCGGTAGAGACCCAGTACTTC. Drawing the rest from reference TRBV19 and TRBJ2-5, the complete variable domain is DGGITQSPKYLFRKEGQNVTLSCEQNLNHDAMYWYRQDPGQGLRLIYYSQIVNDFQKGDIAEGYSVSREKKESFPLTVTSAQKNPTAFYLCASSIEGRAVETQYFGPGTRLLVL.

The rearrangement joins TRBV18 to TRBJ1-2; D unresolved. Germline V gives CDR1 KGHSH, CDR2 LQKENI. Trimming took off 3 bases at V and 6 bases at J, with 14 bases between the two ends. The CDR3 is 14 amino acids. The CDR3 bases are TGTGCCAGCTCACCTCGGACGGAGGTTAATGGCTACACCTTC. Translation: CASSPRTEVNGYTF.

The chain uses TRBV10-3 and TRBJ1-2; 11 bases map to TRBD1. After removal of 8 bases from V and 4 bases from J, the junction contained 15 bases not matched to a gene. Germline CDR1 and CDR2: ENHRY and SYGVKD. This CDR3 region has 17 residues. In DNA, the CDR3 is TGTGCCATCGGAGGCCGGGACAGGGGGTCTTGTGGCTATGGCTACACCTTC. It codes for CAIGGRDRGSCGYGYTF.

CDR3 in DNA: TGCGCCAGCAGTGAATCCCCGACTAGCGGAGGCCAAGAGACCCAGTACTTC. Protein: CASSESPTSGGQETQYF. The rearrangement joins TRBV10-1 to TRBJ2-5, with 9 bases that match TRBD2. The CDR3 sequence is 17 residues long. Per germline, CDR1 WNHNN and CDR2 SYGVQD (reference sequence). J gave up 1 base and V 3 bases, and 9 bases lay outside the gene matches.